This entry describes one TCR beta chain. Its antigen is still unknown. This entry comes from a study of cytomegalovirus exposure and HLA in healthy donors. Study-wide results and limits: A missense DCLRE1C variant was associated with V- and J-gene trimming of TCR beta chains in a later analysis, and an independent cohort replicated the association. In a later analysis, at a false discovery rate of 0.05, roughly 17,000 TCR beta sequences matched HLA alleles. The study flagged roughly 150 TCR beta chains as cytomegalovirus-associated. An ancestry cluster, one associated with Asian ancestry, reportedly showed fewer N-insertions than the roughly 610-donor mean in a later analysis.

The CDR3 is 14 residues long. The germline V gene encodes CDR1 MNHGY and CDR2 SAAAGT. V was pared by 5 bases and J by 10 bases, with 7 bases of the junction left unmatched. 13 Jbeta primers and 60 Vbeta primers were used for the PCR. Profiled with immunoSEQ multiplex PCR; TCRdb holds only in-frame clones, not every one. Seen here are some 95,000 clones, 78% observed once, and the top ten hold over 4%. The sequenced sample was PBMCs. This TCR was sampled from a woman in her thirties or forties in good health and CMV-seropositive. This chain uses TRBV6-8 with TRBJ2-1; 11 nucleotides match TRBD1. The CDR3 DNA sequence: TGTGCCAGCAGTCCGGGACAGGGGGATGGAGAGCAGTTCTTC. This encodes CASSPGQGDGEQFF.